These 23 T cell receptor beta chains came from one sample sequenced in a study of T cells in Graves' hyperthyroidism and ophthalmopathy. Researchers took RNA transcripts and amplified the TCR beta CDR3 regions from them. The study used the HTBI primer set for a first-round RT-PCR of the TCR CDR3. MiXCR was run by TCRdb on the multiplex PCR reads, yielding one entry per CDR3 protein. Of some 530,000 distinct CDR3 sequences in the sample, under 25% are singletons; the top ten hold around 47%. Sequenced material: blood. The source is a woman between 65 and 79 years old with Graves' ophthalmopathy.

This clonotype occurred a few times. CDR3 nucleotides: TGTGCCAGCAGTTTATCCGGGACCAGCTCTGGGGCCAACGTCCTGACTTTC. Translation gives CASSLSGTSSGANVLTF. The J gene is TRBJ2-6, the V gene TRBV27; D is tentatively TRBD1 or TRBD2 (5 bases each). CDR1 is MNHEY, CDR2 SMNVEV, per germline (reference sequence). This CDR3 comprises 17 residues. Trimming pared 0 bases from V and 0 bases from J, leaving 9 bases between.

The chain has TRBV5-4 and TRBJ2-2; TRBD1 matches at 9 bases. The CDR3 has 16 residues. The germline gives CDR1 SGHNT, CDR2 YYREEE (reference sequence). Trimming took 1 base from V and 7 from J; bases not matched to a gene: 8. DNA of the CDR3: TGTGCCAGCAGCTTGTTTTTACAGGGGGCAGTCGGGGAGCTGTTTTTT. This encodes CASSLFLQGAVGELFF.

This clonotype occurred a few times. This chain joins TRBV6-1 and TRBJ2-7; 8 bases agree with TRBD2. The CDR3 contains 14 residues. CDR1 is MNHNS, CDR2 SASEGT, per germline. The V segment lost 8 bases and the J segment 5 bases; nucleotides outside the gene matches: 11. CDR3 region: CASLLGAGADEQYF. The CDR3 nucleotides are TGTGCCAGCCTTCTTGGAGCGGGAGCCGACGAGCAGTACTTC.

The V call is TRBV7-9, the J call TRBJ1-2; 8 nucleotides match TRBD1. J gave up 7 bases and V 2 bases, and 9 bases lay outside the gene matches. Germline CDR1 reads SEHNR; CDR2 reads FQNEAQ (reference sequence). The CDR3 runs to 15 residues. This CDR3 is CASSLSRGPLGGYTF. CDR3 bases: TGTGCCAGCAGCTTATCCAGGGGGCCTTTAGGTGGCTACACCTTC. Based on the CDR3 plus reference TRBV7-9 and TRBJ1-2, the full variable domain is DTGVSQNPRHKITKRGQNVTFRCDPISEHNRLYWYRQTLGQGPEFLTYFQNEAQLEKSRLLSDRFSAERPKGSFSTLEIQRTEQGDSAMYLCASSLSRGPLGGYTFGSGTRLTVV.

The V and J genes are TRBV30 and TRBJ1-1, with D tentatively TRBD1 (6 bases). This CDR3 spans 15 amino acids. Germline values: CDR1 GTSNPN, CDR2 SVGIG (reference sequence). V lost 3 bases and J lost 5, with 19 bases in between. The CDR3 DNA reads as TGTGCCTGGAGAGACCGGGTGCTTAGGGGGACTGAAGCTTTCTTT. This translates into CAWRDRVLRGTEAFF.

This clonotype was counted once. V gene TRBV20-1 combines with J gene TRBJ2-7; D ambiguous. Trimming took off 6 bases at V and 5 bases at J, with 23 bases between the two ends. CDR1 is DFQATT, CDR2 SNEGSKA, per germline (reference sequence). The CDR3 extends over 15 amino acids. The CDR3 nucleotides are TGCAGTGCCCCTTCCCGGGCGGAAGGGCCAAACGAGCAGTACTTC. Protein sequence: CSAPSRAEGPNEQYF.

This clonotype was seen a few times. This chain connects TRBV30 to TRBJ2-7; 9 nucleotides agree with TRBD2. Germline CDR1 GTSNPN, CDR2 SVGIG (reference sequence). The length of the CDR3 is 13 residues. The ends lost 4 bases at V and 4 bases at J; junction bases unmatched: 5. The CDR3 here is CAWITTSGYEQYF. The CDR3 bases are TGTGCCTGGATCACGACTAGCGGATACGAGCAGTACTTC.

The chain carries TRBV29-1 and TRBJ1-2; tentatively, D is TRBD1 (5 bases). CDR1 is SQVTM and CDR2 is ANQGSEA in the germline V gene. This CDR3 is 13 amino acids long. Trimming removed 6 bases at V and 3 bases at J, with 14 bases between. DNA for the CDR3: TGCAGCGTGCCGGGACCGACTCACTATGGCTACACCTTC. Amino acid sequence: CSVPGPTHYGYTF.

The chain carries TRBV7-2 and TRBJ2-5, with D perhaps being TRBD1 or TRBD2 (5 bases each). CDR3 size: 15 residues. V was shortened by 0 bases and J by 5 bases, with 13 bases between the two germline ends. CDR1 and CDR2 from the germline V gene are SGHTA and FQGNSA. CDR3 DNA sequence: TGTGCCAGCAGCTTAGCCCTGGGGGTTGGTGAGACCCAGTACTTC. Its protein is CASSLALGVGETQYF.

The chain has TRBV5-5 and TRBJ2-5; D might be TRBD2 (5 bases). This CDR3 contains 15 residues. Looked up from germline, CDR1 is SGHKS and CDR2 is YYEKEE (reference sequence). The V and J ends lost 0 bases and 2 bases respectively, with 11 bases between them. The CDR3 DNA reads TGTGCCAGCAGCTTGGGGGAAGGGAGACAAGAGACCCAGTACTTC. Translating it yields CASSLGEGRQETQYF. The full variable domain, completed using reference TRBV5-5 and TRBJ2-5, is DAGVTQSPTHLIKTRGQQVTLRCSPISGHKSVSWYQQVLGQGPQFIFQYYEKEERGRGNFPDRFSARQFPNYSSELNVNALLLGDSALYLCASSLGEGRQETQYFGPGTRLLVL.

The sample holds a few counts of this clonotype. The genes are TRBV14 and TRBJ2-3; D ambiguous. CDR3 length equals 16 residues. V lost 0 bases and J 4 bases, leaving 14 bases between the germline ends. Germline-derived CDR1 and CDR2 are SGHDN and FVKESK. The CDR3 protein is CASSQDLPTLADTQYF. The DNA of the CDR3 is TGTGCCAGCAGCCAAGATCTCCCCACCCTCGCAGATACGCAGTATTTT. The full variable domain, rest sourced from reference TRBV14 and TRBJ2-3, is EAGVTQFPSHSVIEKGQTVTLRCDPISGHDNLYWYRRVMGKEIKFLLHFVKESKQDESGMPNNRFLAERTGGTYSTLKVQPAELEDSGVYFCASSQDLPTLADTQYFGPGTRLTVL.

This clonotype was counted a single time. The CDR3 is CASSPSGQDSPLHF. DNA for the CDR3: TGTGCCAGCTCACCATCTGGGCAGGATTCACCCCTCCACTTT. The chain links TRBV18 to TRBJ1-6; D gene ambiguous. Germline values: CDR1 KGHSH, CDR2 LQKENI. The CDR3 sequence is 14 residues long. Trimming cost V 2 bases and J 8 bases, with 10 bases left between them.

This clonotype was found a few times. CDR3 nucleotide sequence: TGTGCCAGTAATCAGCAGGGGGCGGCTCAGCCCCAGCATTTT. Its translation is CASNQQGAAQPQHF. The rearrangement uses TRBV19 and TRBJ1-5, with 8 nucleotides matching TRBD1. Unmatched junction bases numbered 8, after V lost 7 bases and J lost 6 bases. This CDR3 has 14 residues. Germline CDR1 is LNHDA and CDR2 is SQIVND (reference sequence).

This chain connects TRBV3-1 to TRBJ1-4, with 7 bases matching TRBD1. The CDR3 totals 15 residues. V lost 0 bases, J lost 5 bases, and 3 bases stayed unmatched. Germline lookup yields CDR1 LGHDT and CDR2 YNNKEL (reference sequence). CDR3 DNA sequence: TGTGCCAGCAGCCAAGATGGGACAGTGAATGAAAAACTGTTTTTT. Amino acid sequence: CASSQDGTVNEKLFF.

The CDR3 nucleotides read TGTGCCAGCTCACGGGACACCGTCCAAGAGACCCAGTACTTC. The encoded protein is CASSRDTVQETQYF. The chain carries TRBV18 and TRBJ2-5; a possible D gene is TRBD1 (6 bases). In germline, CDR1 is KGHSH, CDR2 LQKENI. Trimming left V 4 bases short and J 1 base short, with 10 bases between. This CDR3 is 14 amino acids long.

This clonotype was picked up a small number of times. This chain links TRBV7-2 with TRBJ2-3; 14 bases align to TRBD2. The ends lost 5 bases at V and 3 bases at J; junction bases unmatched: 7. Germline CDR1 SGHTA, CDR2 FQGNSA. This CDR3 has 17 amino acids. The CDR3 is CASSKGLAGVVTDTQYF. In nucleotides, the CDR3 is TGTGCCAGCAGCAAGGGACTAGCGGGAGTCGTTACAGATACGCAGTATTTT.

The chain links TRBV30 to TRBJ1-3; D not certain. The CDR3 sequence is 13 residues long. CDR1 GTSNPN and CDR2 SVGIG come from the germline V gene (reference sequence). The ends were cut back, 1 base at V and 0 bases at J, with 4 bases in the middle. The CDR3 reads CAWSGVSGNTIYF. The CDR3 region has the DNA TGTGCCTGGAGTGGTGTCTCTGGAAACACCATATATTTT.

The sample holds a few counts of this clonotype. This sequence joins TRBV5-1 and TRBJ2-1, with TRBD2 matching 13 bases. The junction had 13 bases not matched to a gene; V was cut back by 4 bases and J by 0 bases. The CDR3 is 20 residues long. CDR1 and CDR2 from the germline V gene are SGHRS and YFSETQ. CDR3 amino acids: CASSKGTSGTTRSSYNEQFF. For the CDR3, the DNA is TGCGCCAGCAGCAAGGGGACTAGCGGGACCACCCGGAGCTCCTACAATGAGCAGTTCTTC. The full variable domain, in which reference TRBV5-1 and TRBJ2-1 provide the parts outside the CDR3, is KAGVTQTPRYLIKTRGQQVTLSCSPISGHRSVSWYQQTPGQGLQFLFEYFSETQRNKGNFPGRFSGRQFSNSRSEMNVSTLELGDSALYLCASSKGTSGTTRSSYNEQFFGPGTRLTVL.

V and J are TRBV27 and TRBJ2-1, with D perhaps TRBD1 or TRBD2 (5 bases each). Between the trimmed V and J ends, which lost 8 bases and 2 bases, there was a span of 13 bases. The germline V gene encodes CDR1 MNHEY and CDR2 SMNVEV (reference sequence). The CDR3 runs to 14 residues. CDR3 sequence: CASSKLGAYNEQFF. The CDR3 DNA follows: TGTGCCAGCTCTAAACTGGGGGCCTACAATGAGCAGTTCTTC.

This clonotype has a count of ten or more. V usage is TRBV12-3 or TRBV12-4 and J usage is TRBJ1-3; D gene ambiguous. The V end lost 3 bases, the J end lost 0 bases, and 9 bases lay between the germline ends. This CDR3 spans 15 amino acids. CDR3 in DNA: TGTGCCAGCAGTTTTCGGGCCAGCTCTGGAAACACCATATATTTT. Translation gives CASSFRASSGNTIYF.

The chain has TRBV5-5 and TRBJ2-1; 7 bases align to TRBD1. This CDR3 comprises 17 residues. After removal of 1 base from V and 7 bases from J, the junction contained 14 bases not matched to a gene. The V gene's germline CDR1 is SGHKS and CDR2 YYEKEE (reference sequence). The CDR3 region has the DNA TGTGCCAGCAGCTTGAGACTGACAGGGCTCGTTTCTAATGAGCAGTTCTTC. This gives the protein CASSLRLTGLVSNEQFF. The variable domain in full, with the rest retrieved from reference TRBV5-5 and TRBJ2-1, is DAGVTQSPTHLIKTRGQQVTLRCSPISGHKSVSWYQQVLGQGPQFIFQYYEKEERGRGNFPDRFSARQFPNYSSELNVNALLLGDSALYLCASSLRLTGLVSNEQFFGPGTRLTVL.

This chain links TRBV6-2 or TRBV6-3 with TRBJ1-1; no definite D call. Between the trimmed V and J ends, which lost 0 bases and 6 bases, there was a span of 8 bases. The germline CDR1 and CDR2 sequences are MNHEY and SVGEGT. The CDR3 totals 13 residues. The CDR3 coding sequence is TGTGCCAGCAGTTACTCGAGAGGGTCTGAAGCTTTCTTT. Translated, it gives CASSYSRGSEAFF.

The V gene is TRBV19, the J gene TRBJ1-4, with D possibly matching TRBD1 (5 bases). This CDR3 is 16 amino acids long. Per the germline V gene, CDR1 is LNHDA and CDR2 is SQIVND (reference sequence). Trimming took off 5 bases at V and 3 bases at J, with 16 bases between the two ends. The CDR3 reads CASSQSPGPPNEKLFF. In DNA form, the CDR3 reads TGTGCCAGTAGTCAATCGCCGGGGCCCCCTAATGAAAAACTGTTTTTT.